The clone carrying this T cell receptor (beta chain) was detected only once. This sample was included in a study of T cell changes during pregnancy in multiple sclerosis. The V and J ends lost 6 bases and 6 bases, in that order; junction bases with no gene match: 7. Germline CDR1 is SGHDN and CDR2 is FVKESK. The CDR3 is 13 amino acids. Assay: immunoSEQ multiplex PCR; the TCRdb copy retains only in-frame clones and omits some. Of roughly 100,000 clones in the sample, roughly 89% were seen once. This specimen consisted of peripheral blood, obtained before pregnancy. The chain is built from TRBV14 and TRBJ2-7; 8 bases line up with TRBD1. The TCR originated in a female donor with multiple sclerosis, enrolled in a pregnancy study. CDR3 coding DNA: TGTGCCAGCAGGGAGCAGGGGGCAGGCGAGCAGTACTTC. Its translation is CASREQGAGEQYF.